Here is one T cell receptor (beta chain) with its context. The antigen remains undetermined. There are 16 residues in the CDR3. CDR1 is LNHDA, CDR2 SQIVND, per germline (reference sequence). Between the trimmed V and J ends, which lost 3 bases and 4 bases, there was a span of 15 bases. This sample stems from a study of cytomegalovirus exposure and HLA in healthy donors. Study-wide results and limits: An assumption of roughly uniform sequencing depth across donors underlay the presence/absence analyses. Researchers reported in a later analysis that common viral pathogens appeared linked to several top clusters.

Vbeta (60) and Jbeta (13) primers were used in the PCR. Clones were sequenced by immunoSEQ multiplex PCR, and TCRdb holds only the in-frame ones, with some missing. The sample table sets out under 250,000 clones. The J gene is TRBJ2-2, the V gene TRBV19; the D is unclear. The sample consisted of PBMCs. This TCR derives from a girl aged 2-15 years in good health and CMV-seropositive. This CDR3 is CASSIELLSITGELFF. The CDR3 coding sequence is TGTGCCAGTAGTATTGAGCTTCTTTCTATCACCGGGGAGCTGTTTTTT.